Listed below are T cell receptor beta chains from one sample, sequenced in a study of blood T cell repertoires in COVID-19. The repertoire was sequenced with immunoSEQ multiplex PCR; TCRdb's copy has only in-frame clones and lacks some. This repertoire shows 210,000 or so clones, approximately 80% found once; its top ten account for 13%. Source material: peripheral blood. These receptor sequences come from a man aged 45-60 years who had recovered from COVID-19. The CDR3 runs from the conserved cysteine through the conserved F or W. Each record gives: V gene, clone size, D gene, J gene, CDR3 protein, CDR3 DNA. D genes are given only for firm matches. A clone size is listed for some rows: how often the clone was seen (once, few, many), or a class if it is expanded.

v_gene: TRBV28
abundance: once
d_gene: TRBD2
j_gene: TRBJ2-2
CDR3aa: CASSLSGLPNTGELFF
CDR3nt: TGTGCCAGCAGTTTATCGGGACTACCTAACACCGGGGAGCTGTTTTTT

v_gene: TRBV5-1
abundance: -
d_gene: -
j_gene: TRBJ1-1
CDR3aa: CASSSQGANTEAFF
CDR3nt: TGCGCCAGCAGCTCACAGGGAGCGAACACTGAAGCTTTCTTT

v_gene: TRBV27
abundance: -
d_gene: TRBD2
j_gene: TRBJ2-7
CDR3aa: CASSFSGGYEQYF
CDR3nt: TGTGCCAGCAGTTTTAGCGGGGGCTACGAGCAGTACTTC

v_gene: TRBV2
abundance: -
d_gene: TRBD1
j_gene: TRBJ2-7
CDR3aa: CASIGGQGAYEQYF
CDR3nt: TGTGCCAGCATCGGCGGCCAGGGGGCCTACGAGCAGTACTTC

v_gene: TRBV4-1
abundance: -
d_gene: TRBD1
j_gene: TRBJ1-5
CDR3aa: CASSPHGGGIDQPQHF
CDR3nt: TGCGCCAGCAGCCCCCACGGAGGGGGCATAGATCAGCCCCAGCATTTT

v_gene: TRBV7-2
abundance: -
d_gene: -
j_gene: TRBJ1-5
CDR3aa: CASSLALADQPQHF
CDR3nt: TGTGCCAGCAGCTTAGCGTTAGCAGACCAGCCCCAGCATTTT

v_gene: TRBV29-1
abundance: -
d_gene: -
j_gene: TRBJ2-2
CDR3aa: CSVETTFGGGKPGELFF
CDR3nt: TGCAGCGTTGAAACGACATTTGGGGGGGGCAAGCCCGGGGAGCTGTTTTTT

v_gene: TRBV6-4
abundance: -
d_gene: TRBD2
j_gene: TRBJ2-3
CDR3aa: CASSDTRLAGVTDTQYF
CDR3nt: TGTGCCAGCAGTGACACGAGACTAGCGGGAGTTACAGATACGCAGTATTTT

v_gene: TRBV25-1
abundance: once
d_gene: TRBD2
j_gene: TRBJ2-3
CDR3aa: CASSDIAGVADTQYF
CDR3nt: TGTGCCAGCAGTGATATAGCGGGAGTTGCAGATACGCAGTATTTT

v_gene: TRBV15
abundance: -
d_gene: TRBD2
j_gene: TRBJ2-2
CDR3aa: CATSTGLVNTGELFF
CDR3nt: TGTGCCACCTCCACAGGACTAGTGAACACCGGGGAGCTGTTTTTT

v_gene: TRBV19
abundance: medium-sized
d_gene: -
j_gene: TRBJ1-5
CDR3aa: CASSIDRGGTSNQPQHF
CDR3nt: TGTGCCAGTAGTATAGATCGGGGGGGGACAAGCAATCAGCCCCAGCATTTT

v_gene: TRBV6-2/TRBV6-3
abundance: -
d_gene: -
j_gene: TRBJ2-7
CDR3aa: CASSYSRSSEQYF
CDR3nt: TGTGCCAGCAGTTACTCGCGCTCTTCCGAGCAGTACTTC

v_gene: TRBV30
abundance: -
d_gene: -
j_gene: TRBJ1-2
CDR3aa: CAWRMVGGGGYTF
CDR3nt: TGTGCCTGGAGGATGGTAGGCGGTGGAGGCTACACCTTC

v_gene: TRBV6-5
abundance: -
d_gene: TRBD1
j_gene: TRBJ2-1
CDR3aa: CASSYGTGGRNEQFF
CDR3nt: TGTGCCAGCAGTTATGGGACAGGGGGTAGGAATGAGCAGTTCTTC

v_gene: TRBV19
abundance: -
d_gene: -
j_gene: TRBJ2-7
CDR3aa: CASATTYEQYF
CDR3nt: TGTGCCAGTGCGACAACCTACGAGCAGTACTTC

v_gene: TRBV2
abundance: -
d_gene: TRBD2
j_gene: TRBJ2-1
CDR3aa: CARGTSGRDEQFF
CDR3nt: TGTGCCAGGGGGACTAGCGGGAGAGATGAGCAGTTCTTC

v_gene: TRBV9
abundance: -
d_gene: -
j_gene: TRBJ1-6
CDR3aa: CASSVEFGGNSPLHF
CDR3nt: TGTGCCAGCAGCGTAGAGTTCGGGGGGAATTCACCCCTCCACTTT

v_gene: TRBV5-3
abundance: -
d_gene: -
j_gene: TRBJ2-7
CDR3aa: CARSRLEGGLYSYEQYF
CDR3nt: TGTGCCAGAAGCCGTCTTGAGGGAGGCCTATACTCCTACGAGCAGTACTTC

v_gene: TRBV6-4
abundance: -
d_gene: -
j_gene: TRBJ1-1
CDR3aa: CASRDSDKGTEAFF
CDR3nt: TGTGCCAGCAGGGACAGTGACAAAGGCACTGAAGCTTTCTTT

v_gene: TRBV2
abundance: -
d_gene: TRBD1
j_gene: TRBJ2-7
CDR3aa: CASSYTQGAYEQYF
CDR3nt: TGTGCCAGCAGCTATACACAGGGGGCTTACGAGCAGTACTTC

v_gene: TRBV6-4
abundance: -
d_gene: TRBD2
j_gene: TRBJ2-2
CDR3aa: CASSALAGAAGELFF
CDR3nt: TGTGCCAGCAGTGCTCTAGCGGGAGCCGCCGGGGAGCTGTTTTTT

v_gene: TRBV5-1
abundance: -
d_gene: TRBD2
j_gene: TRBJ2-7
CDR3aa: CASSSSGSLSDEQYF
CDR3nt: TGCGCCAGCAGTTCGAGCGGGAGTCTATCGGACGAGCAGTACTTC

v_gene: TRBV18
abundance: -
d_gene: -
j_gene: TRBJ1-1
CDR3aa: CASSHRQNTEAFF
CDR3nt: TGTGCCAGCTCCCACAGGCAGAACACTGAAGCTTTCTTT

v_gene: TRBV24-1
abundance: once
d_gene: TRBD2
j_gene: TRBJ2-3
CDR3aa: CATSVLSGTSYPPINTDTQYF
CDR3nt: TGTGCCACCAGTGTCCTGTCTGGGACTAGTTATCCCCCAATCAACACAGATACGCAGTATTTT

v_gene: TRBV7-9
abundance: -
d_gene: TRBD1
j_gene: TRBJ1-1
CDR3aa: CASSSTGLRFAEAFF
CDR3nt: TGTGCCAGCAGCTCGACAGGGTTGAGGTTCGCTGAAGCTTTCTTT

v_gene: TRBV19
abundance: -
d_gene: TRBD2
j_gene: TRBJ2-3
CDR3aa: CASSTVAGDTDTQYF
CDR3nt: TGTGCCAGTAGTACCGTAGCGGGCGACACAGATACGCAGTATTTT

v_gene: TRBV12-3/TRBV12-4
abundance: -
d_gene: -
j_gene: TRBJ1-4
CDR3aa: CASSPRVEKLFF
CDR3nt: TGTGCCAGCAGCCCCCGGGTGGAAAAACTGTTTTTT

v_gene: TRBV20-1
abundance: once
d_gene: -
j_gene: TRBJ1-5
CDR3aa: CSASRSNQPQHF
CDR3nt: TGCAGTGCTAGTCGGAGCAATCAGCCCCAGCATTTT

v_gene: TRBV7-9
abundance: -
d_gene: TRBD1
j_gene: TRBJ1-1
CDR3aa: CASSLFLGQGDTEAFF
CDR3nt: TGTGCCAGCAGCTTATTTCTCGGTCAGGGGGACACTGAAGCTTTCTTT

v_gene: TRBV5-4
abundance: -
d_gene: TRBD1
j_gene: TRBJ1-4
CDR3aa: CASSKGQGGEKLFF
CDR3nt: TGTGCCAGCAGCAAGGGACAGGGGGGTGAAAAACTGTTTTTT

v_gene: TRBV11-2
abundance: few
d_gene: TRBD1
j_gene: TRBJ2-2
CDR3aa: CASSRQGAGELFF
CDR3nt: TGTGCCAGCAGCCGACAGGGGGCCGGGGAGCTGTTTTTT

v_gene: TRBV12-3/TRBV12-4
abundance: -
d_gene: -
j_gene: TRBJ2-1
CDR3aa: CASSPGLHNEQFF
CDR3nt: TGTGCCAGCAGCCCGGGACTGCACAATGAGCAGTTCTTC

v_gene: TRBV7-3
abundance: -
d_gene: -
j_gene: TRBJ2-7
CDR3aa: CASSPLGSYEQYF
CDR3nt: TGTGCCAGCAGCCCACTAGGGTCCTACGAGCAGTACTTC

v_gene: TRBV2
abundance: few
d_gene: -
j_gene: TRBJ2-5
CDR3aa: CASSVLEKTQYF
CDR3nt: TGTGCCAGCAGTGTCCTAGAAAAGACCCAGTACTTC

v_gene: TRBV24-1
abundance: -
d_gene: TRBD2
j_gene: TRBJ2-5
CDR3aa: CATSDARLFSGRDQETQYF
CDR3nt: TGTGCCACCAGTGATGCAAGACTATTTAGCGGGAGGGATCAAGAGACCCAGTACTTC

v_gene: TRBV29-1
abundance: -
d_gene: -
j_gene: TRBJ1-1
CDR3aa: CSVGGVFTEAFF
CDR3nt: TGCAGCGTTGGGGGAGTTTTCACTGAAGCTTTCTTT

v_gene: TRBV19
abundance: once
d_gene: TRBD1
j_gene: TRBJ1-5
CDR3aa: CASSTGQGRGNQPQHF
CDR3nt: TGTGCCAGTAGTACCGGACAGGGTCGGGGCAATCAGCCCCAGCATTTT

v_gene: TRBV10-3
abundance: few
d_gene: -
j_gene: TRBJ2-3
CDR3aa: CAIRDITDTQYF
CDR3nt: TGTGCCATCAGGGACATCACAGATACGCAGTATTTT

v_gene: TRBV19
abundance: -
d_gene: -
j_gene: TRBJ2-1
CDR3aa: CASSIGLHEQFF
CDR3nt: TGTGCCAGTAGTATAGGGCTGCACGAGCAGTTCTTC

v_gene: TRBV27
abundance: -
d_gene: TRBD1
j_gene: TRBJ2-5
CDR3aa: CAVARRGRQGAEETQYF
CDR3nt: TGTGCCGTAGCAAGAAGGGGTCGACAGGGGGCGGAAGAGACCCAGTACTTC

v_gene: TRBV30
abundance: -
d_gene: TRBD1
j_gene: TRBJ1-3
CDR3aa: CAWSTGAGGNTIYF
CDR3nt: TGTGCCTGGTCGACAGGGGCGGGTGGAAACACCATATATTTT

v_gene: TRBV30
abundance: -
d_gene: -
j_gene: TRBJ1-6
CDR3aa: CAWSAYGEPNSPLHF
CDR3nt: TGTGCCTGGAGTGCTTACGGGGAACCTAATTCACCCCTCCACTTT

v_gene: TRBV5-4
abundance: few
d_gene: TRBD2
j_gene: TRBJ2-1
CDR3aa: CASSLSLAGANEQFF
CDR3nt: TGTGCCAGCAGCTTGAGTCTAGCGGGGGCTAATGAGCAGTTCTTC

v_gene: TRBV20-1
abundance: -
d_gene: -
j_gene: TRBJ2-5
CDR3aa: CSASFPDSKETQYF
CDR3nt: TGCAGTGCTAGTTTCCCGGACTCCAAAGAGACCCAGTACTTC

v_gene: TRBV15
abundance: -
d_gene: -
j_gene: TRBJ2-5
CDR3aa: CATSRDQGGKETQYF
CDR3nt: TGTGCCACCAGCAGAGATCAAGGCGGGAAGGAGACCCAGTACTTC